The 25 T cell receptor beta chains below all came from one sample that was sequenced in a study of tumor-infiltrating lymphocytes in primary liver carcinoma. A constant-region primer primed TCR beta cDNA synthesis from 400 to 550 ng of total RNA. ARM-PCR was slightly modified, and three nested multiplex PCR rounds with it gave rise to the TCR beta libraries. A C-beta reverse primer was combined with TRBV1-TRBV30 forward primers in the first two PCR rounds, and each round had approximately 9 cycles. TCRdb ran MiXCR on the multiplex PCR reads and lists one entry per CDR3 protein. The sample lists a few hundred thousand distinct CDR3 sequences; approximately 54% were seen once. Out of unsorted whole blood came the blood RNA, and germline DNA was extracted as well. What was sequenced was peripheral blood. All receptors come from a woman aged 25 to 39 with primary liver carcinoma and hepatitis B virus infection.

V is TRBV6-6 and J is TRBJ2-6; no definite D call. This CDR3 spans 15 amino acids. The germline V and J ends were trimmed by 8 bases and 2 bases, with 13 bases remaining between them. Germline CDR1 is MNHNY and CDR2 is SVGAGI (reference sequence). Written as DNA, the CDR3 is TGTGCCAGCGTTAGAGCAGGAACTGGGGCCAACGTCCTGACTTTC. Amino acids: CASVRAGTGANVLTF.

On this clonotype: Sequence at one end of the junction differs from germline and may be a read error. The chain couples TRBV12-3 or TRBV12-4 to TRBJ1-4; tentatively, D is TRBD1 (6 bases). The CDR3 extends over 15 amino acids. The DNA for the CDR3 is TGTGCCAGCAGCCGAGGGACATGGGGGAATGAAAGACTGTTTTTT. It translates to CASSRGTWGNERLFF.

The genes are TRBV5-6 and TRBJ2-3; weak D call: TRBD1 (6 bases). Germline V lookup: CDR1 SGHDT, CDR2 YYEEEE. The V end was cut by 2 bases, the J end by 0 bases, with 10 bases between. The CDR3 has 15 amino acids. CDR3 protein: CASSFRQASTDTQYF. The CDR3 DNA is TGTGCCAGCAGCTTCCGACAGGCTAGCACAGATACGCAGTATTTT.

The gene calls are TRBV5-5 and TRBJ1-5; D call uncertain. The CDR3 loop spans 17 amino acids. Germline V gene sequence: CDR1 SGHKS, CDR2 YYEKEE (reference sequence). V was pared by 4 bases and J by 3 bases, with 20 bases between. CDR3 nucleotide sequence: TGTGCCAGCAGCGCATTATTGTCCACTCCTCCCAATCAGCCCCAGCATTTT. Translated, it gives CASSALLSTPPNQPQHF.

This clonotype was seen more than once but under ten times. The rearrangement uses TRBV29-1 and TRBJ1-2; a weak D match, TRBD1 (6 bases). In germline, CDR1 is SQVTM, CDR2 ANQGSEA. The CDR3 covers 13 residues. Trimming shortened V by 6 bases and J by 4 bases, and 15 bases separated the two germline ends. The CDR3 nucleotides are TGCAGCGTCGAAAGGGGGGCCTCCTATGGCTACACCTTC. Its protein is CSVERGASYGYTF.

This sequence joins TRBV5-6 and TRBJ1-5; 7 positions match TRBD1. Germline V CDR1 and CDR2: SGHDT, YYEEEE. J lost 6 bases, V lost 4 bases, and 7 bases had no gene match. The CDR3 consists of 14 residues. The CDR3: CASSRGQKSQPQHF. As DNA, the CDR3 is TGTGCCAGCAGCCGGGGACAGAAGAGTCAGCCCCAGCATTTT.

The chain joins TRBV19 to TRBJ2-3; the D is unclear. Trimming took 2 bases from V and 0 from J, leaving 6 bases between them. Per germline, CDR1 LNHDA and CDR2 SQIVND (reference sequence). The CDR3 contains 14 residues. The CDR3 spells CASSISPSTDTQYF. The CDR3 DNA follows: TGTGCCAGTAGTATATCGCCTAGCACAGATACGCAGTATTTT. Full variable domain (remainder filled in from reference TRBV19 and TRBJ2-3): DGGITQSPKYLFRKEGQNVTLSCEQNLNHDAMYWYRQDPGQGLRLIYYSQIVNDFQKGDIAEGYSVSREKKESFPLTVTSAQKNPTAFYLCASSISPSTDTQYFGPGTRLTVL.

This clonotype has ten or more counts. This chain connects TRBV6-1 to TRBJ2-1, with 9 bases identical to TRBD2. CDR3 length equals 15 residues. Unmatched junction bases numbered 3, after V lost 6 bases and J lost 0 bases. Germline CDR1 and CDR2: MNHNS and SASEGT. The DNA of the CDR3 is TGTGCCAGCAGAATTAGCGGGAGCTCCTACAATGAGCAGTTCTTC. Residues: CASRISGSSYNEQFF.

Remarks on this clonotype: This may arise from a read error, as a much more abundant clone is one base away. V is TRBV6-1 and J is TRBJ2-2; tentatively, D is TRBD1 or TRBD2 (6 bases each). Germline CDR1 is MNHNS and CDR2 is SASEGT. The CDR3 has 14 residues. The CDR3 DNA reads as TGTGCCAGCAGTGGGACAGTACTCACCGGGGGGCTGTTTTTT. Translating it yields CASSGTVLTGGLFF.

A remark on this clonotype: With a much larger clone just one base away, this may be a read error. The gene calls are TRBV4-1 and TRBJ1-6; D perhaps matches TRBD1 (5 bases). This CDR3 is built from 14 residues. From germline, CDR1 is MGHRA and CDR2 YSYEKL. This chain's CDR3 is CTSRSDMHNSPLHF. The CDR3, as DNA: TGCACCAGCAGGTCGGACATGCACAATTCACCCCTCCACTTT.

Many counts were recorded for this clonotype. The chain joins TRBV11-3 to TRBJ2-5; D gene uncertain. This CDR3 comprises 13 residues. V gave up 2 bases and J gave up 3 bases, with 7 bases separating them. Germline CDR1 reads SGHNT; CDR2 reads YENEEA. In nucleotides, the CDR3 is TGTGCCAGCAGCTTAAGCAGGAAAGAGACCCAGTACTTC. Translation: CASSLSRKETQYF. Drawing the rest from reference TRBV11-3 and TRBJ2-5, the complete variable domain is EAGVVQSPRYKIIEKKQPVAFWCNPISGHNTLYWYLQNLGQGPELLIRYENEEAVDDSQLPKDRFSAERLKGVDSTLKIQPAELGDSAVYLCASSLSRKETQYFGPGTRLLVL.

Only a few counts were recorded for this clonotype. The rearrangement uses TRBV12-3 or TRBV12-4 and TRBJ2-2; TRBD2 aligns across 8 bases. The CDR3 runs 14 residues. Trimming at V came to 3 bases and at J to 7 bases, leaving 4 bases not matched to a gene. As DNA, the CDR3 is TGTGCCAGCAGTTTTGGAGCGGGAGTCGGGGAGCTGTTTTTT. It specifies CASSFGAGVGELFF.

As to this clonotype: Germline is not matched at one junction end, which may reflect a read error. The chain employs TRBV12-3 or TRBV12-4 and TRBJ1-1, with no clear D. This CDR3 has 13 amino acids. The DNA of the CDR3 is TGTGTCAGCAGTTTGTTGGAGAGCACTGAAGCTTTCTTT. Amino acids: CVSSLLESTEAFF.

The CDR3 region is CATSDLRDNQETQYF. CDR3 nucleotides: TGTGCCACCAGTGATTTGCGTGACAACCAAGAGACCCAGTACTTC. The genes are TRBV24-1 and TRBJ2-5; no clear D. Trimming took 0 bases from V and 0 from J, leaving 7 bases between them. From germline, CDR1 is KGHDR and CDR2 SFDVKD. The CDR3 is made up of 15 amino acids.

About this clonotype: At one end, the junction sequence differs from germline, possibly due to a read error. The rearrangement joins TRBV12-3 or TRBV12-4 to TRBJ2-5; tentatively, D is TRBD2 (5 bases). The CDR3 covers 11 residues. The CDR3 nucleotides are TGTGCCAGCAGTTTAGGGGAGACCCTGTACTTC. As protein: CASSLGETLYF.

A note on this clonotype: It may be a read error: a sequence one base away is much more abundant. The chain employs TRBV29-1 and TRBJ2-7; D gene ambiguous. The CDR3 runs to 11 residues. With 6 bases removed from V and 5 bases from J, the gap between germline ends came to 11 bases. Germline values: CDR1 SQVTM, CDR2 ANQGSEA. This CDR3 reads CSVVGRNEQYF. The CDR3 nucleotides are TGCAGCGTGGTTGGCAGGAACGAGCAGTACTTC.

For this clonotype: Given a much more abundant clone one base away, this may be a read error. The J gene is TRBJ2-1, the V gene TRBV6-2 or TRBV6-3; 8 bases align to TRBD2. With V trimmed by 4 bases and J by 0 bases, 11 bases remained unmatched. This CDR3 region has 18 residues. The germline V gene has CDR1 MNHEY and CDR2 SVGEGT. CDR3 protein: CASSFPRAGGPSYNEQFF. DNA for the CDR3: TGTGCCAGCAGTTTCCCCAGGGCGGGAGGCCCCTCCTACAATGAGCAGTTCTTC.

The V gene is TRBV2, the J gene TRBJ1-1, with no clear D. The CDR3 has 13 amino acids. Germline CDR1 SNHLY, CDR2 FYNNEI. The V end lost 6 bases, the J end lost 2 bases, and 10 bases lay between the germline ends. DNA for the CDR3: TGTGCCAGCAGGCTTGGACCTAACACTGAAGCTTTCTTT. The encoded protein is CASRLGPNTEAFF.

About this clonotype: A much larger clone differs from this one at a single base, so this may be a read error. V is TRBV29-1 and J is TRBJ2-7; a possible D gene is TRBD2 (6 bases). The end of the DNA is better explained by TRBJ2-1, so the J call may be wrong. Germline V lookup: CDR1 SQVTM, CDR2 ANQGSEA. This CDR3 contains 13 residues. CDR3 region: CSAGGGNSYEQFF. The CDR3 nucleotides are TGCAGCGCCGGAGGCGGGAACTCCTACGAGCAGTTCTTC.

This CDR3 is CASSYSNSAGSTGELFF. The CDR3 DNA reads TGTGCCAGCAGTTACTCGAACTCCGCGGGAAGCACCGGGGAGCTGTTTTTT. The chain joins TRBV6-5 to TRBJ2-2, with a weak D call TRBD2 (6 bases). Germline V lookup: CDR1 MNHEY, CDR2 SVGAGI. CDR3 length: 17 residues. Trimming stripped 0 bases from V and 4 bases from J, with 15 bases between.

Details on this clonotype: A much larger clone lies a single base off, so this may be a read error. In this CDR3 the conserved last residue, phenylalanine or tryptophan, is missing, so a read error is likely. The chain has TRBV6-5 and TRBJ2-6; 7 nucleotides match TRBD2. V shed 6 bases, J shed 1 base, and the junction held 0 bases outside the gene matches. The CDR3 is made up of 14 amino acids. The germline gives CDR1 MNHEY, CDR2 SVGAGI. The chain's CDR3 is CASRGGSGANVLTY. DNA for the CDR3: TGTGCCAGCAGGGGGGGGTCTGGGGCCAACGTCCTGACTTAC.

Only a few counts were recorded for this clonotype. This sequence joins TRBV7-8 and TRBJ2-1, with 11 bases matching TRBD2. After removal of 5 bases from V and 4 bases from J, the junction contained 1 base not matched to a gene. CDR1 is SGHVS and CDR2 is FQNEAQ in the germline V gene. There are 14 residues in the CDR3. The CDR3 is CASSRLAGYNEQFF. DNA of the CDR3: TGTGCCAGCAGCCGACTAGCGGGGTACAATGAGCAGTTCTTC.

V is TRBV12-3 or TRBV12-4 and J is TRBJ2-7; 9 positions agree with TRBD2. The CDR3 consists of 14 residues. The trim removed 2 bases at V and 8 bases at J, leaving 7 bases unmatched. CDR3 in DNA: TGTGCCAGCAGTTTATCGCGGGAGGGCGTGAAGCAGTACTTC. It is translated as CASSLSREGVKQYF.

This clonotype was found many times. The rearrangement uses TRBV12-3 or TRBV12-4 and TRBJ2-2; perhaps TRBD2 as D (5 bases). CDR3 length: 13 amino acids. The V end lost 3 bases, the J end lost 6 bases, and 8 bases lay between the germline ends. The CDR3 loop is CASSLGRSGELFF. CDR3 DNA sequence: TGTGCCAGCAGTTTGGGGAGATCCGGGGAGCTGTTTTTT.

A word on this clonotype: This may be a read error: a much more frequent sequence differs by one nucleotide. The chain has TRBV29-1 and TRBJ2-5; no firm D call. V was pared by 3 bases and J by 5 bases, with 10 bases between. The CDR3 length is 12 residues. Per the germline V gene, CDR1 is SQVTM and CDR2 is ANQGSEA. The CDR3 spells CSVDGIGETQYF. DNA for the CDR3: TGCAGCGTTGATGGGATAGGGGAGACCCAGTACTTC.